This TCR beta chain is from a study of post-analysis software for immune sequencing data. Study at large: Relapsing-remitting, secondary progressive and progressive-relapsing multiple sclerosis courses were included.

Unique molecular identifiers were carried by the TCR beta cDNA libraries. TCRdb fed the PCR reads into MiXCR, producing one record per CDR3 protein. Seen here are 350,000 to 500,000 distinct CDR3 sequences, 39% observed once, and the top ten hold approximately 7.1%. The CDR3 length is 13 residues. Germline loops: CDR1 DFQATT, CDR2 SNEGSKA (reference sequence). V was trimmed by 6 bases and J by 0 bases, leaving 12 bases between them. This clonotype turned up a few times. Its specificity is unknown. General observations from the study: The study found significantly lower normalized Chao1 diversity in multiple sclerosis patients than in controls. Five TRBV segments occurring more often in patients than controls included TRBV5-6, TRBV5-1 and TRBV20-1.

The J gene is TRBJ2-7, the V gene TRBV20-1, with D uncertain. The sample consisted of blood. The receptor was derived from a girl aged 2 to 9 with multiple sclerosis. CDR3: CSATTQFSYEQYF. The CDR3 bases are TGCAGTGCAACGACCCAATTCTCCTACGAGCAGTACTTC.